The 13 T cell receptor beta chains in this list originate from one sample, sequenced in a study of blood T cell repertoires in COVID-19. Sequencing was performed with immunoSEQ multiplex PCR; in TCRdb, only in-frame clones are kept and a portion is missing. The data contain 130,000 to 150,000 clones, 80% of them singletons. Sequencing was carried out using peripheral blood. The receptors derive from a man aged 70-80 years who had recovered from COVID-19.

Only one count was recorded for this clone. The rearrangement links TRBV29-1 to TRBJ2-7; D perhaps matches TRBD1 (6 bases). Germline assignment: CDR1 SQVTM and CDR2 ANQGSEA. The CDR3 has 12 residues. V was pared by 6 bases and J by 2 bases, with 11 bases between. This CDR3 is CSVDQGPYEQYF. CDR3 sequence (DNA): TGCAGCGTCGATCAGGGGCCCTACGAGCAGTACTTC.

Written as DNA, the CDR3 is TGCAGTGCCAGTAGACAGGGTAGGACTGAAGCTTTCTTT. This gives the protein CSASRQGRTEAFF. The gene calls are TRBV20-1 and TRBJ1-1; 7 nucleotides align to TRBD1. In germline, CDR1 is DFQATT, CDR2 SNEGSKA (reference sequence). CDR3 size: 13 residues. V lost 6 bases, J lost 5 bases, and 9 bases stayed unmatched.

The genes are TRBV27 and TRBJ2-1; 8 bases map to TRBD1. The V and J ends lost 6 bases and 0 bases, in that order; junction bases with no gene match: 4. Per germline, CDR1 MNHEY and CDR2 SMNVEV (reference sequence). The length of the CDR3 is 15 residues. Here the CDR3 DNA reads TGTGCCAGCAGCCAGACAGGGGTCTCCTACAATGAGCAGTTCTTC. It encodes CASSQTGVSYNEQFF.

The chain couples TRBV14 to TRBJ2-3; D unclear. Germline V gene sequence: CDR1 SGHDN, CDR2 FVKESK. The CDR3 runs 11 residues. V dropped 4 bases and J dropped 6 bases, with 5 bases sitting between them. This CDR3 reads CASSRLDTQYF. Written as DNA, the CDR3 is TGTGCCAGCAGCCGGCTGGATACGCAGTATTTT.

This chain links TRBV27 with TRBJ2-7; D might be TRBD2 (6 bases). The length of the CDR3 is 16 residues. V was cut by 5 bases and J by 4 bases, with 21 bases left in between. CDR1 is MNHEY and CDR2 is SMNVEV in the germline V gene (reference sequence). In DNA form, the CDR3 reads TGTGCCAGCAGTCCCCTCCTGGGGGACTTGTCATACGAGCAGTACTTC. The encoded protein is CASSPLLGDLSYEQYF.

V usage is TRBV30 and J usage is TRBJ2-2, with 9 bases fitting TRBD2. V lost 8 bases and J lost 9; bases outside the gene matches: 28. The CDR3 runs 19 residues. Germline V CDR1 and CDR2: GTSNPN, SVGIG (reference sequence). CDR3 nucleotides: TGTGCCGGAAGTCTCCCCCGTTCGGCGCGGGAGGGCCCTTTTAGGGAGCTGTTTTTT. As protein: CAGSLPRSAREGPFRELFF.

The chain recombines TRBV5-1 with TRBJ2-5; D call uncertain. The V gene's germline CDR1 is SGHRS and CDR2 YFSETQ. V was clipped by 0 bases and J by 4 bases, with 10 bases between them. The CDR3 runs 14 residues. CDR3 region: CASSLGSTGETQYF. The CDR3 nucleotides are TGCGCCAGCAGCTTGGGGTCGACGGGAGAGACCCAGTACTTC. The full variable domain, its missing parts supplied by reference TRBV5-1 and TRBJ2-5, is KAGVTQTPRYLIKTRGQQVTLSCSPISGHRSVSWYQQTPGQGLQFLFEYFSETQRNKGNFPGRFSGRQFSNSRSEMNVSTLELGDSALYLCASSLGSTGETQYFGPGTRLLVL.

The chain uses TRBV15 and TRBJ2-7; 7 nucleotides line up with TRBD1. J lost 6 bases, V lost 5 bases, and 7 bases had no gene match. Germline V gives CDR1 LNHNV, CDR2 YYDKDF (reference sequence). The CDR3 has 13 amino acids. CDR3 in DNA: TGTGCCACCAGCGAGTTGACAGGGTCCGAGCAGTACTTC. Translated: CATSELTGSEQYF.

The chain carries TRBV7-8 and TRBJ2-7, with TRBD1 matching over 11 bases. Losses at the gene ends were 5 bases for V and 1 base for J; bases not matched to a gene: 4. In germline, CDR1 is SGHVS, CDR2 FQNEAQ. This CDR3 contains 15 residues. The CDR3 coding sequence is TGTGCCAGCAGCGACCGGGACAGGGGGTCCTACGAGCAGTACTTC. It encodes CASSDRDRGSYEQYF.

The V gene is TRBV13, the J gene TRBJ2-5; tentatively, D is TRBD2 (6 bases). Germline V gene sequence: CDR1 PRHDT, CDR2 FYEKMQ (reference sequence). CDR3 size: 13 residues. Trimming took 5 bases from V and 2 from J, leaving 9 bases between them. CDR3 in DNA: TGTGCCAGCAGCCCGGGACTTCAAGAGACCCAGTACTTC. Residues: CASSPGLQETQYF.

With regard to this clone: Other DNA sequences in this sample translate to the same CDR3. The V call is TRBV12-3 or TRBV12-4, the J call TRBJ2-3, with D unresolved. CDR3 length equals 12 residues. Between the trimmed V and J ends, which lost 6 bases and 4 bases, there was a span of 8 bases. CDR3 sequence (DNA): TGTGCCAGCAGCCTTAATTCAGATACGCAGTATTTT. It encodes CASSLNSDTQYF.

This clone was counted a single time. The chain has TRBV2 and TRBJ2-2; D possibly corresponds to TRBD2 (6 bases). Per the germline V gene, CDR1 is SNHLY and CDR2 is FYNNEI. V was shortened by 6 bases and J by 5 bases, with 16 bases between the two germline ends. The CDR3 is 15 residues long. The CDR3 region has the DNA TGTGCCAGCAGGGGTAGCGGAAGGGGTACCGGGGAGCTGTTTTTT. Translated, it gives CASRGSGRGTGELFF. Full variable domain (remainder filled in from reference TRBV2 and TRBJ2-2): EPEVTQTPSHQVTQMGQEVILRCVPISNHLYFYWYRQILGQKVEFLVSFYNNEISEKSEIFDDQFSVERPDGSNFTLKIRSTKLEDSAMYFCASRGSGRGTGELFFGEGSRLTVL.

The genes are TRBV4-1 and TRBJ1-2; TRBD1 matches at 8 bases. V lost 4 bases, J lost 7 bases, and 5 bases stayed unmatched. Germline assignment: CDR1 MGHRA and CDR2 YSYEKL. The CDR3 is 13 amino acids. CDR3 amino acids: CASSPTGGPGYTF. As DNA, the CDR3 is TGCGCCAGCAGCCCAACAGGGGGTCCTGGCTACACCTTC.